Included here is one T cell receptor beta chain sequence, with context. Its antigen is unknown. This specimen belongs to a study of cytomegalovirus exposure and HLA in healthy donors. Broader study findings: Follow-up analysis seemed to connect common viral pathogens with several of the most significant clusters identified. Most observed TCR sequences were rare, whereas some public TCRs were detected in many donors.

The CDR3 has 13 residues. V was pared by 5 bases and J by 1 base, with 6 bases between. Germline CDR1 is SGHRS and CDR2 is YFSETQ. PCR employed 60 Vbeta and 13 Jbeta primers. Assay: immunoSEQ multiplex PCR; the TCRdb copy retains only in-frame clones and omits some. The ten most abundant clones cover over 1.5% of a sample with tens of thousands of clones. The study sampled nominally healthy donors, though unrecorded immune exposures were likely. The receptor was derived from a woman aged 30 to 39 in good health and CMV-seronegative. Sequencing was carried out using PBMCs. The chain recombines TRBV5-1 with TRBJ2-2; no clear D gene. The CDR3: CASRVQNTGELFF. CDR3 DNA: TGCGCCAGCAGAGTACAGAACACCGGGGAGCTGTTTTTT.